Listed below are T cell receptor beta chains from one sample, sequenced in a study of healthy donors' naive CD4 and CD8 T cells. TCRdb processed the reads anew with MiXCR; each CDR3 protein has one entry. The sample shows about 180,000 distinct CDR3 sequences, over 60% of them seen only once. Input material: naive CD4+ and CD8+ T cells sorted from blood, pooled from several donors. Every receptor here comes from a pool of human donors in good health; the sample pools cells from several healthy donors. Each CDR3 is given with its conserved first and last residue. A clone size is listed for some rows: how often the clone was seen (once, few, many), or a class if it is expanded.

j_gene,v_gene,abundance,CDR3aa
TRBJ2-3,TRBV24-1,.,CAIGQGGTDTQYF
TRBJ1-1,TRBV7-8,.,CASSLQILNTEAFF
TRBJ2-1,TRBV19,.,CASGSTSVYNEQFF
TRBJ2-1,TRBV27,.,CASSQTLAGVNEQFF
TRBJ2-7,TRBV28,.,CASSGGHEQYF
TRBJ2-1,TRBV6-1,.,CASSDAGTDYNEQFF
TRBJ1-5,TRBV6-5,few,CATAQGNSNQPQHF
TRBJ1-2,TRBV5-5,.,CASSSLAGANYGYTF
TRBJ2-2,TRBV29-1,.,CSVDRGSTGTTGELFF
TRBJ2-1,TRBV6-6,.,CASSHLPYAGGTSEFF
TRBJ2-7,TRBV29-1,.,CSALGDKRYEQYF
TRBJ2-1,TRBV7-8,.,CASSLAWASRGYNEQFF
TRBJ2-1,TRBV7-8,once,CASSLVSYNEQFF
TRBJ2-3,TRBV24-1,.,CATSSGTSGTDTQYF
TRBJ2-1,TRBV5-5,.,CASSHGTSREQFF
TRBJ2-1,TRBV29-1,.,CSVEGRLNEQFF
TRBJ1-2,TRBV6-5,.,CASSRTARYGYTF